Presented here are 9 T cell receptor beta chains from one specimen sequenced in a study of post-analysis software for immune sequencing data. Study observations and caveats: Five or six TRBV segments were significantly more frequent in patients than in controls. TRBV5-6, TRBV5-1 and TRBV20-1 were among these segments.

These receptors are not linked to any known antigen. Unique molecular identifiers were present in the TCR beta cDNA libraries. TCRdb called the PCR reads again in MiXCR, with one record for every CDR3 protein. The data show hundreds of thousands of distinct CDR3 sequences, just under 30% seen once. Sequenced: blood. Receptors were obtained from a girl between 5 and 17 years old with multiple sclerosis.

This clonotype came up many times. V usage is TRBV4-1 and J usage is TRBJ1-4, with D perhaps matching TRBD1 (6 bases). This CDR3 contains 16 residues. CDR1 is MGHRA and CDR2 is YSYEKL in the germline V gene. Trimming removed 1 base at V and 4 bases at J, with 13 bases between. CDR3 amino acids: CASSQAPGAVNEKLFF. CDR3 nucleotide sequence: TGCGCCAGCAGCCAAGCCCCGGGGGCTGTTAATGAAAAACTGTTTTTT.

This chain connects TRBV11-2 to TRBJ2-1; 7 nucleotides match TRBD2. Germline V gives CDR1 SGHAT, CDR2 FQNNGV. The CDR3 is 14 residues long. The ends lost 4 bases at V and 15 bases at J; junction bases unmatched: 15. CDR3 region: CASSCAWLRGTPFF. CDR3 sequence (DNA): TGTGCCAGCAGCTGTGCATGGCTGCGGGGGACTCCGTTCTTC.

This clonotype was seen a few times. The chain joins TRBV24-1 to TRBJ2-1, with D perhaps being TRBD1 or TRBD2 (5 bases each). Looked up from germline, CDR1 is KGHDR and CDR2 is SFDVKD. V was cut by 4 bases and J by 6 bases, with 18 bases left in between. The CDR3 is 16 amino acids. The CDR3 region is CATSDMRGGILNEQFF. CDR3 DNA: TGTGCCACCAGTGACATGAGGGGCGGTATCCTCAATGAGCAGTTCTTC.

This clonotype is a singleton in its sample. The chain has TRBV10-3 and TRBJ2-7, with D perhaps matching TRBD1 (6 bases). The J call may be in error: the DNA end matches TRBJ2-5 better. CDR1 is ENHRY and CDR2 is SYGVKD in the germline V gene. This CDR3 spans 13 amino acids. The CDR3 sequence: CAIRRDTQETQYF. CDR3 nucleotides: TGTGCCATCAGGAGGGACACTCAGGAGACCCAGTACTTC.

This clonotype was seen a few times. This chain links TRBV20-1 with TRBJ1-6, with D unresolved. This CDR3 has 14 amino acids. The V gene lost 4 bases and the J gene lost 7 bases, with 14 bases spanning the gap. Looked up from germline, CDR1 is DFQATT and CDR2 is SNEGSKA (reference sequence). The CDR3, as DNA: TGCAGTGCTACCCGAGTAGGCCCCAATTCACCCCTCCACTTT. Translated, it gives CSATRVGPNSPLHF.

The CDR3 sequence: CASSYTGMVGHTF. CDR3 DNA sequence: TGTGCCAGCAGTTACACGGGGATGGTCGGCCACACCTTC. This chain links TRBV6-5 with TRBJ1-2, with no clear D. There are 13 residues in the CDR3. Between the trimmed V and J ends, which lost 2 bases and 12 bases, there was a span of 16 bases. Per the germline V gene, CDR1 is MNHEY and CDR2 is SVGAGI.

This clonotype was recorded a few times. V and J are TRBV3-1 and TRBJ1-2; D is undetermined. V was clipped by 0 bases and J by 5 bases, with 4 bases between them. CDR1 is LGHDT and CDR2 is YNNKEL in the germline V gene (reference sequence). The CDR3 totals 12 residues. CDR3 in amino acids: CASSQEVYGYTF. Written as DNA, the CDR3 is TGTGCCAGCAGCCAAGAGGTTTATGGCTACACCTTC.

V and J are TRBV21-1 and TRBJ2-7; the listed D gene, TRBD1, was not tested against the DNA. TRBV21-1 is a pseudogene locus. There are 16 residues in the CDR3. The chain's CDR3 is CASWRSPGTVLYEQYF. DNA for the CDR3: TGTGCCAGCTGGCGCTCCCCCGGGACAGTCCTCTACGAGCAGTACTTC.

V is TRBV20-1 and J is TRBJ2-5, with D unresolved. V lost 6 bases and J lost 3, with 17 bases in between. The germline gives CDR1 DFQATT, CDR2 SNEGSKA (reference sequence). CDR3 length: 14 amino acids. Here the CDR3 DNA reads TGCAGTGCCGCACCGGAGCCGATTAAAGAGACCCAGTACTTC. Its translation: CSAAPEPIKETQYF.